The 8 T cell receptor beta chains below come from one sample, sequenced in a study of blood T cell repertoires in COVID-19. The data were produced by immunoSEQ multiplex PCR, yet TCRdb's version contains in-frame clones alone and is incomplete. The table includes just over 650,000 clones, 70% to 90% detected once. Sequencing was done on a sample of peripheral blood. The receptors here all came from a young woman with acute or convalescent COVID-19.

This clone has only a few counts. The chain uses TRBV6-2 or TRBV6-3 and TRBJ1-6, with 9 bases aligning to TRBD1. The V gene end was trimmed by 0 bases and the J gene end by 8 bases; junction bases not matched to a gene: 8. Germline-derived CDR1 and CDR2 are MNHEY and SVGEGT. The CDR3 sequence is 17 residues long. Here the CDR3 DNA reads TGTGCCAGCAGTTACTCGAGACGTACAGGGGGCTATTCACCCCTCCACTTT. Its translation: CASSYSRRTGGYSPLHF.

The rearrangement uses TRBV19 and TRBJ2-2, with a weak D call TRBD2 (5 bases). Germline CDR1 is LNHDA and CDR2 is SQIVND (reference sequence). The CDR3 runs to 15 residues. Trimming stripped 5 bases from V and 4 bases from J, with 14 bases between. The CDR3 nucleotides read TGTGCCAGTAGTCTCCCCCCTGAGGGCACCGGGGAGCTGTTTTTT. It encodes CASSLPPEGTGELFF.

This clone was found once. V gene TRBV9 combines with J gene TRBJ2-7; 8 bases agree with TRBD1. The germline V gene encodes CDR1 SGDLS and CDR2 YYNGEE. V lost 3 bases, J lost 0 bases, and 5 bases stayed unmatched. This CDR3 has 15 amino acids. The CDR3 loop reads CASSETTGASYEQYF. DNA for the CDR3: TGTGCCAGCAGCGAAACGACAGGGGCCTCCTACGAGCAGTACTTC.

The J gene is TRBJ1-4, the V gene TRBV4-3, with unresolved D. The CDR3 has 15 residues. The V gene lost 0 bases and the J gene lost 0 bases, with 5 bases spanning the gap. CDR1 and CDR2 from the germline V gene are LGHNA and YSLEER. CDR3 sequence: CASSQDITTNEKLFF. CDR3 coding DNA: TGCGCCAGCAGCCAAGACATCACAACTAATGAAAAACTGTTTTTT.

The CDR3 sequence is CASSEPQRGGQETQYF. CDR3 nucleotides: TGTGCCAGCAGTGAACCCCAACGGGGGGGCCAAGAGACCCAGTACTTC. The chain combines TRBV2 with TRBJ2-5, with TRBD2 matching over 8 bases. The CDR3 loop spans 16 amino acids. The V gene end was trimmed by 2 bases and the J gene end by 1 base; junction bases not matched to a gene: 6. Germline assignment: CDR1 SNHLY and CDR2 FYNNEI.

The chain links TRBV21-1 to TRBJ2-3; the tabulated D call, TRBD2, remains unverified against the DNA. TRBV21-1 counts as a pseudogene. The CDR3 runs to 14 residues. CDR3 residues: CATSGGRVTDTQYF. In DNA, the CDR3 is TGTGCCACCTCGGGGGGCAGGGTCACAGATACGCAGTATTTT.

This chain uses TRBV19 with TRBJ1-5; TRBD1 matches 9 bases. Germline V gives CDR1 LNHDA, CDR2 SQIVND (reference sequence). This CDR3 region has 16 residues. The V gene end was trimmed by 3 bases and the J gene end by 3 bases; junction bases not matched to a gene: 6. This CDR3 reads CASSMGTGPTNQPQHF. CDR3 in DNA: TGTGCCAGTAGTATGGGGACAGGGCCAACCAATCAGCCCCAGCATTTT.

The chain joins TRBV6-2 or TRBV6-3 to TRBJ2-2; 7 bases fit TRBD2. CDR1 and CDR2 from the germline V gene are MNHEY and SVGEGT. The CDR3 sequence is 18 residues long. V trimming: 6 bases; J trimming: 0 bases; junction bases outside the gene matches: 13. The chain's CDR3 is CASSLLRWGGPNTGELFF. CDR3 DNA sequence: TGTGCCAGCAGCTTATTGCGTTGGGGAGGGCCGAACACCGGGGAGCTGTTTTTT.